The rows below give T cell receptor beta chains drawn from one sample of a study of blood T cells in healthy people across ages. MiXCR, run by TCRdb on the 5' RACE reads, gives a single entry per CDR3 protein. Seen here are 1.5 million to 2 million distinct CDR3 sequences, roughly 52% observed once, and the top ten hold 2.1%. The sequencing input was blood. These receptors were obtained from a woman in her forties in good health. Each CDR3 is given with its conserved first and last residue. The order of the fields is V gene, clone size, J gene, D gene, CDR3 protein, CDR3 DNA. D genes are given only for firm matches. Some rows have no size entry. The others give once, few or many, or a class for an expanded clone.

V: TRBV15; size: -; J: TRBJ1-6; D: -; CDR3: CATSRETQSYHNSPLHF; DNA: TGTGCCACCAGCAGAGAAACTCAAAGCTACCATAATTCACCCCTCCACTTT
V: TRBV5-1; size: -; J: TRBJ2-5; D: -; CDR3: CASSHGTFTQETQYF; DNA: TGCGCCAGCAGCCACGGGACTTTCACTCAAGAGACCCAGTACTTC
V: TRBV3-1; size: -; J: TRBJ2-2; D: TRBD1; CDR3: CASSHADRGRDTGELFF; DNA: TGTGCCAGCAGCCACGCAGACAGGGGGCGCGACACCGGGGAGCTGTTTTTT
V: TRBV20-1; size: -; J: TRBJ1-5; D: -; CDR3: CSASEGTNQPQHF; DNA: TGCAGTGCTAGTGAGGGGACCAATCAGCCCCAGCATTTT
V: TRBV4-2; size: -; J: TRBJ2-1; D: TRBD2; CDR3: CASSQDGRTSNNEQFF; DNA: TGTGCCAGCAGCCAAGATGGCCGGACTAGCAACAATGAGCAGTTCTTC
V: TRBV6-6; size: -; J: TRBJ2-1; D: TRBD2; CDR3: CASTSGGAYNEQLF; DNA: TGTGCCAGCACGAGCGGGGGGGCCTACAATGAGCAGTTGTTC
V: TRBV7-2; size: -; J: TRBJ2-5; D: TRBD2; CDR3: CASSLSAGGEVTQETQYF; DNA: TGTGCCAGCAGCCTCTCAGCGGGAGGGGAAGTCACCCAAGAGACCCAGTACTTC
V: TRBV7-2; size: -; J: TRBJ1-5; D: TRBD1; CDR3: CASSLEVSGQGGGNQPQHF; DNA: TGTGCCAGCAGCTTAGAAGTCTCCGGACAGGGTGGAGGCAATCAGCCCCAGCATTTT
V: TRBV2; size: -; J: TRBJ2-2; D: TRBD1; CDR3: CASSPDRGEFWTGELFF; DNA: TGTGCCAGCAGCCCAGACAGGGGCGAATTTTGGACCGGGGAGCTGTTTTTT
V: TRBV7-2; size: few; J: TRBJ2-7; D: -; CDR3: CASSLAWGWGEQYF; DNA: TGTGCCAGCAGCTTAGCTTGGGGATGGGGCGAGCAGTACTTC
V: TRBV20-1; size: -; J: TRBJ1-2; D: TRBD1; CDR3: CSARDDGTGPNTF; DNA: TGCAGTGCTAGAGATGACGGGACAGGGCCTAACACCTTC
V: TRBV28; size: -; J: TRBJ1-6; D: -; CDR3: CASSSPTRDKNSPLHF; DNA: TGTGCCAGCAGTTCACCCACCCGGGACAAGAATTCACCCCTCCACTTT
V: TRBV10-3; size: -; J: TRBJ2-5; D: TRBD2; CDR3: CAISDGTSGGLNEQYF; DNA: TGTGCCATCAGTGACGGGACCAGCGGGGGGTTAAATGAGCAGTACTTC
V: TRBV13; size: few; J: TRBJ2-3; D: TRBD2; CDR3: CASSYPSRSGGADTQYF; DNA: TGTGCCAGCAGCTACCCCTCCAGGAGCGGGGGGGCAGATACGCAGTATTTT
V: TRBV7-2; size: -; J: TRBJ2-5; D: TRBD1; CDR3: CASSLTTGGGVTQYF; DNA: TGTGCCAGCAGCCTAACGACAGGGGGCGGAGTGACCCAGTACTTC
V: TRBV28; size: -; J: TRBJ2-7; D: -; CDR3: CASSQGTDQYF; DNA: TGTGCCAGCAGTCAAGGGACGGACCAGTACTTC
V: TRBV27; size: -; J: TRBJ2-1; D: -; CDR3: CASTALGDHNEQFF; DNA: TGTGCCAGCACCGCTCTCGGGGACCACAATGAGCAGTTCTTC
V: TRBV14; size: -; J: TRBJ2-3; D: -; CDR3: CASSQGLVYPDTQYF; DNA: TGTGCCAGCAGCCAAGGACTAGTCTATCCAGATACGCAGTATTTT
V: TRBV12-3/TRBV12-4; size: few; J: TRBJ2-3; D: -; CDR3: CASSTTRAPTDTQYF; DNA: TGTGCCAGCAGCACGACTAGGGCCCCCACAGATACGCAGTATTTT
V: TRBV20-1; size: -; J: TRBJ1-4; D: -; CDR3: CSASQGTANEKLFF; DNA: TGCAGTGCTTCCCAGGGTACGGCTAATGAAAAACTGTTTTTT
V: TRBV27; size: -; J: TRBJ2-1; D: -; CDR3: CASRLTGAPARRLWEQFF; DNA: TGTGCCAGCAGACTGACAGGAGCGCCCGCCCGACGTTTATGGGAACAGTTCTTC
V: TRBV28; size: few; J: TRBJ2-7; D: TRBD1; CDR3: CASSTKDRGVSYEQYF; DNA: TGTGCCAGCAGTACAAAGGACAGGGGGGTCAGCTACGAGCAGTACTTC
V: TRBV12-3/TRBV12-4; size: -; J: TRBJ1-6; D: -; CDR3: CASSPDLSYNSPLHF; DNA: TGTGCCAGCAGCCCGGATCTATCCTATAATTCACCCCTCCACTTT
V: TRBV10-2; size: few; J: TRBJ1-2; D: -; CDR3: CASSGLSNYGYTF; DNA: TGCGCCAGCAGTGGGTTGTCTAACTATGGCTACACCTTC
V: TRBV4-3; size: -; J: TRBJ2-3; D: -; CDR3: CASSNRVSRDTQYF; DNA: TGCGCCAGCAGCAACAGGGTTAGCCGAGATACGCAGTATTTT
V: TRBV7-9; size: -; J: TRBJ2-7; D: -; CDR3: CASSKRTGWEQYF; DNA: TGTGCCAGCAGCAAGAGGACGGGGTGGGAGCAGTACTTC
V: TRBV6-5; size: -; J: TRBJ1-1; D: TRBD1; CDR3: CASSVTGGMYTEAFF; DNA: TGTGCCAGCAGTGTGACAGGGGGCATGTACACTGAAGCTTTCTTT
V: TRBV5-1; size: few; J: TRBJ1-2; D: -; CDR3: CASSLAVANYGYTF; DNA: TGCGCCAGCAGCTTGGCCGTGGCTAACTATGGCTACACCTTC
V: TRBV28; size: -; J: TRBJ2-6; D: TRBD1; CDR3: CASFRGQEHFSGANVLTF; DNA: TGTGCCAGCTTTAGGGGACAGGAACACTTCTCTGGGGCCAACGTCCTGACTTTC
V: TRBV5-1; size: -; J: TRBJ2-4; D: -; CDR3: CASSVTGAQHIQYF; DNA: TGCGCCAGCAGCGTGACGGGGGCGCAGCACATTCAGTACTTC
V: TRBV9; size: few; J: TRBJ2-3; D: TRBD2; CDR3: CASSGRLAGVPEIPDTQYF; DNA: TGTGCCAGCAGCGGTCGACTAGCGGGGGTACCCGAAATACCAGATACGCAGTATTTT
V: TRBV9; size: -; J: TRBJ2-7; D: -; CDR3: CASSVSSGITYNEQYF; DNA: TGTGCCAGCAGCGTCAGTTCCGGGATAACCTACAATGAGCAGTACTTC
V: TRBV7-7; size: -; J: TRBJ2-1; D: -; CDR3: CASGLVPQSNEQFF; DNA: TGTGCTAGCGGCTTAGTCCCGCAAAGCAATGAGCAGTTCTTC
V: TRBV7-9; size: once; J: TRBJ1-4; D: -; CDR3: CASRLTGRANEKLFF; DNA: TGTGCCAGCAGGCTTACAGGGCGTGCTAATGAAAAACTGTTTTTT
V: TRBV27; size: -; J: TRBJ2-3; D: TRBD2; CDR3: CASSSPPRGGTDTQYF; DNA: TGTGCCAGCAGTTCTCCGCCCCGGGGGGGCACAGATACGCAGTATTTT
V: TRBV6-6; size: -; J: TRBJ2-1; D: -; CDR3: CASSYGPWRSYNEQFF; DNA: TGTGCCAGCAGTTACGGGCCTTGGCGGTCCTACAATGAGCAGTTCTTC